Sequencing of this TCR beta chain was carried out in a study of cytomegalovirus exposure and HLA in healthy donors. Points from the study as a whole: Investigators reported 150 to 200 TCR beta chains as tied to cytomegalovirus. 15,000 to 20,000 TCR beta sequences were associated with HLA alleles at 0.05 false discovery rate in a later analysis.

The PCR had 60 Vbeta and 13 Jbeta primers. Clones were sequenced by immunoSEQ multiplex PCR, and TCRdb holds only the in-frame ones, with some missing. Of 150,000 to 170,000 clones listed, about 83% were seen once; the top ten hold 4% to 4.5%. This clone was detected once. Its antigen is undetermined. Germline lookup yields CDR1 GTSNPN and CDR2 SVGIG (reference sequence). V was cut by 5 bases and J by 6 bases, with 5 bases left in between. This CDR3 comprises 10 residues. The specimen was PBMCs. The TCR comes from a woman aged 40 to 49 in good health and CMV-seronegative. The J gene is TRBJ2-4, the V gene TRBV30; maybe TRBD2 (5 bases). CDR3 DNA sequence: TGTGCCTGGGGACTAAACATTCAGTACTTC. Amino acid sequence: CAWGLNIQYF.